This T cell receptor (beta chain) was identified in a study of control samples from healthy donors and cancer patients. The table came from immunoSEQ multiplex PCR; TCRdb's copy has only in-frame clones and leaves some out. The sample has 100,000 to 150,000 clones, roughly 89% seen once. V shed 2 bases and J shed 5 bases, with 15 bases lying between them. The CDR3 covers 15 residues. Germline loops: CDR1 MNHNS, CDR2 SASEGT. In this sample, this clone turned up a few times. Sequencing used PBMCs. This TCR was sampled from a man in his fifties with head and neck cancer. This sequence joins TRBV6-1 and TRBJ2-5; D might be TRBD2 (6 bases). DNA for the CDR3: TGTGCCAGCAGTGAACCCGGAGGGCTTGGGGAGACCCAGTACTTC. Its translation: CASSEPGGLGETQYF.